This T cell receptor (beta chain) was profiled in a study of blood T cell repertoires in COVID-19. Libraries were prepared by immunoSEQ multiplex PCR; TCRdb keeps only in-frame clonotypes and omits some of them. Of 200,000 to 250,000 clones listed, approximately 84% are singletons. The sequence derives from a woman between 50 and 59 years old with active or convalescent COVID-19. Material: peripheral blood.

The CDR3 loop is CASSQGRGYEQYF. The CDR3 coding sequence is TGTGCCAGCAGCCAAGGCAGGGGCTACGAGCAGTACTTC. This sequence joins TRBV3-1 (or the pseudogene TRBV3-2) and TRBJ2-7; perhaps TRBD1 as D (6 bases). V dropped 1 base and J dropped 3 bases, with 7 bases sitting between them. Germline V gene lookup returns CDR1 LGHDT and CDR2 YNNKEL (reference sequence). This CDR3 region has 13 residues.